This TCR beta chain was obtained from a study of T cells after yellow fever vaccination. V was clipped by 4 bases and J by 4 bases, with 14 bases between them. The germline CDR1 and CDR2 sequences are SEHNR and FQNEAQ (reference sequence). The CDR3 consists of 16 residues. Study-wide results and limits: The booster response re-showed most primary clones: more than 95% CD4, around 85% CD8. Abundant bulk-population clonotypes could contaminate the FACS-sorted repertoires.

MiXCR, applied by TCRdb to the 5' RACE reads, yields one record per CDR3 protein. The sample has a few hundred thousand distinct CDR3 sequences, 9.5% to 15% seen once; the top ten hold 2.5% to 3.5%. This clonotype appeared many times. Its cognate antigen is unknown. The chain recombines TRBV7-9 with TRBJ1-6, with a possible D match to TRBD1 (5 bases). The sequencing used CD4+ T cells sorted from PBMCs, collected 15 days after the yellow fever booster vaccination. The receptor comes from a man aged 18 to 29 who received the YFV17D yellow fever vaccine. The CDR3 coding sequence is TGTGCCAGCAGCTCACAGGACGGACCTTATAATTCACCCCTCCACTTT. Protein product: CASSSQDGPYNSPLHF.